This T cell receptor beta chain originates from a study of blood T cell repertoires in COVID-19. About the research overall: Sample material is recorded as cDNA or gDNA derived from T cells, B-cell-depleted T cells, or PBMCs.

Seattle's cohort entered during active infection and was followed longitudinally. The CDR3 is made up of 13 amino acids. Looked up from germline, CDR1 is SGHRS and CDR2 is YFSETQ. V lost 0 bases, J lost 7 bases, and 3 bases stayed unmatched. In the original workflow: Reference gene primer amplification yielded estimated nucleated cell counts. The method was immunoSEQ multiplex PCR; TCRdb's version includes in-frame clones alone and lacks a portion of them. The V and J calls and clone size are taken from that table; D and trimming were inferred from the DNA. This sample has 10,000 to 15,000 clones, with approximately 72% found just once.

This receptor was obtained from a man between 60 and 75 years old with COVID-19, enrolled during active disease. The chain is built from TRBV5-1 and TRBJ1-2, with TRBD1 matching 7 bases. Sequencing was carried out using peripheral blood. CDR3: CASSLDSGGGYTF. CDR3 nucleotides: TGCGCCAGCAGCTTGGACTCAGGGGGTGGCTACACCTTC.